The source of this T cell receptor beta chain is a study of shared clonotypes between healthy human individuals. The study's findings and limits: The study generally estimated greater richness for naive than memory subsets. Lower generation probabilities were found for non-shared clonotypes than for those shared by all four donors.

In the naive CD8 group, cells lacked CD45RO and were positively selected for CCR7, so terminally differentiated effector memory CD45RA+ cells were left out. Donation came from healthy HIV-negative adults that had no recent acute infections or vaccinations. Only in-frame clones appear in the TCRdb table, and some are missing; sequencing was by immunoSEQ multiplex PCR. The sample includes approximately 740,000 clones, approximately 92% of them seen just once. Of note for this clone: Its antigen is not identified.

The CDR3 consists of 14 residues. Per the germline V gene, CDR1 is MNHEY and CDR2 is SMNVEV (reference sequence). Trimming removed 6 bases at V and 2 bases at J, with 12 bases between. The sequenced sample was naive CD8+ T cells sorted from blood. The rearrangement joins TRBV27 to TRBJ2-3, with a possible D match to TRBD2 (6 bases). This TCR was sampled from a man aged 25 to 45 in good health. The CDR3 protein is CASSLLAHTDTQYF. The DNA for the CDR3 is TGTGCCAGCAGCTTACTAGCCCACACAGATACGCAGTATTTT.